The 20 T cell receptor beta chains below were found in one sample sequenced in a study of blood T cell repertoires in COVID-19. The protocol was immunoSEQ multiplex PCR, while the TCRdb copy is restricted to in-frame clones and leaves out a portion. The sample consists of some 100,000 clones, about nine tenths of them appearing once. What was sequenced was peripheral blood. The receptors shown here come from a woman in her seventies with acute or convalescent COVID-19.

The chain recombines TRBV5-1 with TRBJ1-2; a possible D gene is TRBD1 (5 bases). Germline V gene lookup returns CDR1 SGHRS and CDR2 YFSETQ. This CDR3 has 15 amino acids. Between the trimmed V and J ends, which lost 3 bases and 7 bases, there was a span of 19 bases. DNA of the CDR3: TGCGCCAGCAGCTCCGCGGGGCAATACGGCTCTGGCTACACCTTC. Its protein product is CASSSAGQYGSGYTF. Combining the CDR3 with reference TRBV5-1 and TRBJ1-2 gives the whole variable domain KAGVTQTPRYLIKTRGQQVTLSCSPISGHRSVSWYQQTPGQGLQFLFEYFSETQRNKGNFPGRFSGRQFSNSRSEMNVSTLELGDSALYLCASSSAGQYGSGYTFGSGTRLTVV.

The rearrangement links TRBV29-1 to TRBJ2-2; perhaps TRBD1 as D (6 bases). Between the trimmed V and J ends, which lost 5 bases and 4 bases, there was a span of 11 bases. Germline V lookup: CDR1 SQVTM, CDR2 ANQGSEA. The CDR3 totals 13 residues. The DNA for the CDR3 is TGCAGCGTTAGTATAGGGGGCACCGGGGAGCTGTTTTTT. This sequence encodes CSVSIGGTGELFF.

The V call is TRBV5-1, the J call TRBJ2-3; 9 positions match TRBD2. V lost 4 bases to trimming and J lost 0 bases; unmatched junction nucleotides: 6. From germline, CDR1 is SGHRS and CDR2 YFSETQ. The CDR3 is made up of 16 amino acids. The CDR3 is CASSRRLAASTDTQYF. The CDR3 coding sequence is TGCGCCAGCAGCCGAAGACTAGCGGCGAGCACAGATACGCAGTATTTT. Full variable domain (rest looked up from reference TRBV5-1 and TRBJ2-3): KAGVTQTPRYLIKTRGQQVTLSCSPISGHRSVSWYQQTPGQGLQFLFEYFSETQRNKGNFPGRFSGRQFSNSRSEMNVSTLELGDSALYLCASSRRLAASTDTQYFGPGTRLTVL.

V is TRBV11-3 and J is TRBJ2-2, with unresolved D. Between the trimmed V and J ends, which lost 2 bases and 6 bases, there was a span of 7 bases. The V gene's germline CDR1 is SGHNT and CDR2 YENEEA. The CDR3 spans 13 residues. In nucleotides, the CDR3 is TGTGCCAGCAGCTTACAGTCGCCCGGGGAGCTGTTTTTT. Amino acids: CASSLQSPGELFF.

The gene calls are TRBV5-1 and TRBJ2-1; perhaps TRBD2 as D (5 bases). The V and J ends lost 0 bases and 3 bases respectively, with 10 bases between them. From germline, CDR1 is SGHRS and CDR2 YFSETQ. This CDR3 is 15 amino acids long. This CDR3 reads CASSLGSGIYNEQFF. The CDR3 DNA reads as TGCGCCAGCAGCTTGGGGTCCGGGATCTACAATGAGCAGTTCTTC. Full variable domain (outside the CDR3, taken from reference TRBV5-1 and TRBJ2-1): KAGVTQTPRYLIKTRGQQVTLSCSPISGHRSVSWYQQTPGQGLQFLFEYFSETQRNKGNFPGRFSGRQFSNSRSEMNVSTLELGDSALYLCASSLGSGIYNEQFFGPGTRLTVL.

V usage is TRBV5-1 and J usage is TRBJ1-6; D perhaps matches TRBD1 (5 bases). The CDR3 is 17 amino acids. Germline CDR1 and CDR2: SGHRS and YFSETQ. V lost 0 bases, J lost 0 bases, and 10 bases lay in between. The CDR3 nucleotides are TGCGCCAGCAGCTTGGAAGGGGTGAGCTCCTATAATTCACCCCTCCACTTT. Translating gives CASSLEGVSSYNSPLHF.

The chain carries TRBV2 and TRBJ2-3; D may be TRBD2 (6 bases). From germline, CDR1 is SNHLY and CDR2 FYNNEI. V was cut by 5 bases and J by 2 bases, with 14 bases left in between. There are 15 residues in the CDR3. CDR3 DNA sequence: TGTGCCAGCAGTACACCGGGAGCGCTCACAGATACGCAGTATTTT. It translates to CASSTPGALTDTQYF.

The gene calls are TRBV6-5 and TRBJ1-4, with 7 bases matching TRBD1. CDR1 is MNHEY, CDR2 SVGAGI, per germline. The CDR3 is 14 amino acids. V was clipped by 7 bases and J by 3 bases; unmatched bases: 5. CDR3 sequence (DNA): TGTGCCAGCATTTCGGGGACAGCTAATGAAAAACTGTTTTTT. This codes for CASISGTANEKLFF.

This clone was observed once. The rearrangement links TRBV6-5 to TRBJ2-1; 7 positions match TRBD1. Trimming removed 11 bases from V and 5 bases from J; junction bases left unmatched: 6. Germline-derived CDR1 and CDR2 are MNHEY and SVGAGI. The CDR3 is made up of 12 amino acids. The CDR3 DNA reads as TGTGCCGGAAACAGGGGAGACAATGAGCAGTTCTTC. Protein sequence: CAGNRGDNEQFF.

The chain recombines TRBV19 with TRBJ2-5; no clear D gene. This CDR3 has 14 amino acids. The germline V gene has CDR1 LNHDA and CDR2 SQIVND (reference sequence). V lost 4 bases and J 1 base, leaving 10 bases between the germline ends. The CDR3 loop is CASSKNNGQETQYF. Written as DNA, the CDR3 is TGTGCCAGTAGTAAAAACAATGGCCAAGAGACCCAGTACTTC. The full variable domain, completed using reference TRBV19 and TRBJ2-5, is DGGITQSPKYLFRKEGQNVTLSCEQNLNHDAMYWYRQDPGQGLRLIYYSQIVNDFQKGDIAEGYSVSREKKESFPLTVTSAQKNPTAFYLCASSKNNGQETQYFGPGTRLLVL.

A single count supports this clone. The rearrangement joins TRBV5-8 to TRBJ2-1; 9 nucleotides match TRBD2. Germline V CDR1 and CDR2: SGHTS, YDEGEE. The CDR3 length is 16 residues. V trimming: 5 bases; J trimming: 9 bases; junction bases outside the gene matches: 15. CDR3 sequence: CASRRASGAGRGEQFF. CDR3 bases: TGTGCCAGCAGACGAGCTAGCGGGGCCGGTCGGGGTGAGCAGTTCTTC.

V and J are TRBV19 and TRBJ2-1; a weak D match, TRBD1 (6 bases). V was shortened by 6 bases and J by 4 bases, with 13 bases between the two germline ends. The CDR3 totals 14 residues. Germline assignment: CDR1 LNHDA and CDR2 SQIVND (reference sequence). Here the CDR3 reads CASSRGQKYNEQFF. In nucleotides, the CDR3 is TGTGCCAGTAGCCGTGGACAGAAATACAATGAGCAGTTCTTC.

The gene calls are TRBV27 and TRBJ2-7, with TRBD1 identical over 8 bases. CDR1 is MNHEY and CDR2 is SMNVEV in the germline V gene (reference sequence). There are 13 residues in the CDR3. J was trimmed by 6 bases and V by 6 bases; bases with no gene match: 7. The CDR3 sequence is CASSLDRVSEQYV. The DNA of the CDR3 is TGTGCCAGCAGCCTGGACAGGGTGAGCGAGCAGTACGTC.

CDR3 amino acids: CASSLLRPNTGELFF. CDR3 in DNA: TGTGCCAGCAGCTTACTTCGTCCTAACACCGGGGAGCTGTTTTTT. The chain carries TRBV7-9 and TRBJ2-2; D is undetermined. V was pared by 2 bases and J by 2 bases, with 9 bases between. This CDR3 has 15 amino acids. The germline gives CDR1 SEHNR, CDR2 FQNEAQ (reference sequence).

The CDR3 here is CATSLGGEGGYTF. The CDR3 coding sequence is TGTGCCACCAGTTTAGGAGGGGAGGGTGGCTACACCTTC. The chain couples TRBV24-1 to TRBJ1-2; D possibly corresponds to TRBD1 (5 bases). Trimming cost V 6 bases and J 7 bases, with 14 bases left between them. The CDR3 contains 13 residues. Germline CDR1 reads KGHDR; CDR2 reads SFDVKD.

The chain recombines TRBV7-8 with TRBJ2-2, with 8 bases identical to TRBD2. Trimming cost V 1 base and J 0 bases; bases outside gene matches: 13. Germline CDR1 and CDR2: SGHVS and FQNEAQ. This CDR3 comprises 20 residues. Written as DNA, the CDR3 is TGTGCCAGCAGCTTAGAGGTTGAGCGGGAGAGCTTCACGAACACCGGGGAGCTGTTTTTT. It translates to CASSLEVERESFTNTGELFF.

The chain is built from TRBV21-1 and TRBJ1-2; TRBD1 was called by the table and not checked on the DNA. TRBV21-1 represents a pseudogene. This CDR3 comprises 15 residues. The CDR3 nucleotides read TGTGCCAGCAGCAACACGCGACAGGGTACAAACGGCTACACCTTC. Translation gives CASSNTRQGTNGYTF.

CDR3 nucleotides: TGTGCCAGCAGCTTGACAGGCTCCTACGAGCAGTACTTC. It encodes CASSLTGSYEQYF. V and J are TRBV5-5 and TRBJ2-7, with D perhaps TRBD1 (5 bases). The germline CDR1 and CDR2 sequences are SGHKS and YYEKEE (reference sequence). The CDR3 runs to 13 residues. Between the trimmed V and J ends, which lost 1 base and 0 bases, there was a span of 5 bases.

The chain joins TRBV6-5 to TRBJ1-2, with 8 bases matching TRBD1. CDR1 and CDR2 from the germline V gene are MNHEY and SVGAGI. V gave up 2 bases and J gave up 6 bases; unmatched junction bases: 8. CDR3 length: 15 residues. Here the CDR3 reads CASSYRQGAYNGYTF. The CDR3 DNA follows: TGTGCCAGCAGTTACAGGCAGGGGGCCTATAATGGCTACACCTTC.

The chain combines TRBV5-8 with TRBJ1-1, with 9 nucleotides matching TRBD1. Germline assignment: CDR1 SGHTS and CDR2 YDEGEE. CDR3 length equals 15 residues. V shed 4 bases, J shed 4 bases, and the junction held 8 bases outside the gene matches. CDR3 sequence: CASSGRTGVSTEAFF. The CDR3 nucleotides are TGTGCCAGCAGCGGGCGGACAGGGGTTAGCACTGAAGCTTTCTTT.